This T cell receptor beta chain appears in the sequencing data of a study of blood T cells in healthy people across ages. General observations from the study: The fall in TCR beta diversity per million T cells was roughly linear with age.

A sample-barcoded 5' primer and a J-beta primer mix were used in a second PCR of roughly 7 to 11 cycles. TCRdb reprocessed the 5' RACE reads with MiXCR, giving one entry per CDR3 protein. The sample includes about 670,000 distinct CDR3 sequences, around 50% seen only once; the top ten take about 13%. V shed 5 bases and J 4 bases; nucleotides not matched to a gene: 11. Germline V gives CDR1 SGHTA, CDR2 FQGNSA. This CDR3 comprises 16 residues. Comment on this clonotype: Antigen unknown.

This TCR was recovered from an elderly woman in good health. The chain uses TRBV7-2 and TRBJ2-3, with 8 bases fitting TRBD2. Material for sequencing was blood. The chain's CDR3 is CASSEGTSRWSDTQYF. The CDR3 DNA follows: TGTGCCAGCAGCGAGGGGACTAGTCGGTGGTCAGATACGCAGTATTTT.